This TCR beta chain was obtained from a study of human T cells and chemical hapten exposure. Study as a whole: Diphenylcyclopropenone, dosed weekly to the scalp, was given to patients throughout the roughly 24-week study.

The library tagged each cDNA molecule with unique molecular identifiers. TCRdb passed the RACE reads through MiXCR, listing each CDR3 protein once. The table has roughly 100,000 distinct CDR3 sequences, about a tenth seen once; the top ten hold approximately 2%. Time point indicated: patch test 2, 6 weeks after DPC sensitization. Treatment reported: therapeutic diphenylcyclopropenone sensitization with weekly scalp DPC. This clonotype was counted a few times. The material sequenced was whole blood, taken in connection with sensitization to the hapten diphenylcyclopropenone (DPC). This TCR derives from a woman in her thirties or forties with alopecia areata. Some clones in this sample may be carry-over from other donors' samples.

CDR3 amino acids: CASSFTRGTTNTEAFF. The CDR3 DNA sequence: TGTGCCAGCAGTTTTACCCGCGGAACGACAAACACTGAAGCTTTCTTT. This sequence joins TRBV28 and TRBJ1-1; D is undetermined. The CDR3 length is 16 residues. The germline V gene has CDR1 MDHEN and CDR2 SYDVKM. The V and J ends lost 3 bases and 2 bases respectively, with 16 bases between them.